The clone carrying this T cell receptor beta chain occurred a few times. Its matching antigen is unknown. Using its own MiXCR run on the reads, TCRdb lists one record per CDR3 protein. The table shows hundreds of thousands of distinct CDR3 sequences, with around 32% occurring only once. These data are taken from a study of T cell repertoires in cytomegalovirus infection. Across the whole study: Alongside well-studied HLA-B-restricted CMV epitopes, recently identified HLA-C-restricted CMV epitopes were also used. It can be stated that public TCR beta signatures indicated CMV infection as well as a matching HLA type. Whole-study results and caveats: In two of eight donors, the top clonotype was HLA-C-restricted CMV-specific.

Germline assignment: CDR1 SGHTA and CDR2 FQGNSA. The CDR3 is 15 amino acids. V gave up 1 base and J gave up 5 bases, with 14 bases separating them. The chain uses TRBV7-2 and TRBJ2-5; D ambiguous. This receptor was taken from a human donor in good health (CMV status not recorded). Some clones in this sample may be carry-over from other donors' samples. This sample comprised cultured PBMCs, obtained from culture after CMV antigen stimulation. DNA of the CDR3: TGTGCCAGCAGCTTAGTTCGCGGCCCGACTGAGACCCAGTACTTC. This codes for CASSLVRGPTETQYF. Drawing the rest from reference TRBV7-2 and TRBJ2-5, the complete variable domain is GAGVSQSPSNKVTEKGKDVELRCDPISGHTALYWYRQSLGQGLEFLIYFQGNSAPDKSGLPSDRFSAERTGGSVSTLTIQRTQQEDSAVYLCASSLVRGPTETQYFGPGTRLLVL.